This T cell receptor (beta chain) is from a study of early T cells in non-severe SARS-CoV-2 infection. Overall study: The input, bulk RNA from unsorted whole blood, was sequenced, and chains were unpaired.

Study-level points and caveats: The study's VDJdb matching favored anti-spike CD8 responses and missed private and CD4 specificities.

CDR1 is SEHNR and CDR2 is FQNEAQ in the germline V gene (reference sequence). Trimming removed 11 bases from V and 7 bases from J; junction bases left unmatched: 9. The CDR3 sequence is 12 residues long. This clonotype has just a few counts. As yet, its antigen is unknown. Each CDR3 protein is one row after TCRdb ran MiXCR on the 5' RACE reads. The profile shows 50,000 to 60,000 distinct CDR3 sequences, about 7.7% of them singletons. What was sequenced was whole blood. This receptor was identified in an adult who was a healthcare worker with PCR-confirmed SARS-CoV-2 infection or an uninfected control (not recorded which). The chain carries TRBV7-9 and TRBJ2-7; 9 bases match TRBD2. The CDR3 reads CALQREEGEQYF. Written as DNA, the CDR3 is TGTGCCCTGCAGCGGGAGGAGGGAGAGCAGTACTTC. The full variable domain, rest sourced from reference TRBV7-9 and TRBJ2-7, is DTGVSQNPRHKITKRGQNVTFRCDPISEHNRLYWYRQTLGQGPEFLTYFQNEAQLEKSRLLSDRFSAERPKGSFSTLEIQRTEQGDSAMYLCALQREEGEQYFGPGTRLTVT.